One T cell receptor (beta chain) is described in this entry. Its antigen is undetermined. CDR1 is DFQATT and CDR2 is SNEGSKA in the germline V gene (reference sequence). The CDR3 is 13 residues long. With V trimmed by 6 bases and J by 3 bases, 7 bases remained unmatched. The data were taken from a study of blood T cells in healthy people across ages. General study points: Unsorted PBMCs ruled out conclusive naive versus antigen-experienced comparison. Unknown CMV status may confound age-related changes in expanded clones. Naive CD4+ cells and diversity were both higher in long-lived donors than in aged donors.

Primed by a sample-barcoded 5' primer and a J-beta primer mix, a second PCR proceeded for 7 to 11 cycles. TCRdb called the 5' RACE reads again in MiXCR, with one record for every CDR3 protein. The repertoire holds 650,000 to 900,000 distinct CDR3 sequences, about 62% seen once, with 28% in the top ten. Researchers collected ten milliliters of peripheral blood from every single donor. This TCR derives from a man in his thirties or forties in good health. The sequencing sample was made of blood. The rearrangement uses TRBV20-1 and TRBJ2-7; 8 bases match TRBD1. Written as DNA, the CDR3 is TGCAGTGCCCCAAGACAGGGGTACTACGAGCAGTACTTC. Its protein product is CSAPRQGYYEQYF.